Following are 19 T cell receptor beta chains from one sample sequenced in a study of cytomegalovirus exposure and HLA in healthy donors. Vbeta (60) and Jbeta (13) primers were used in the PCR. The repertoire was sequenced with immunoSEQ multiplex PCR; TCRdb's copy has only in-frame clones and lacks some. The sample lists 100,000 to 150,000 clones, around 80% occurring once. Sequenced: PBMCs. The source of these receptors is a woman aged 55 to 70 in good health and CMV-seropositive.

CDR3 bases: TGTGCCAGCAGCTTAGTCCTAAGGGGGCGAGGGAAACAGAGACCTGAAGCTTTCTTT. Its protein product is CASSLVLRGRGKQRPEAFF. V and J are TRBV7-9 and TRBJ1-1; 7 nucleotides match TRBD1. CDR1 is SEHNR and CDR2 is FQNEAQ in the germline V gene (reference sequence). This CDR3 comprises 19 residues. V trimming: 1 base; J trimming: 6 bases; junction bases outside the gene matches: 20.

The V call is TRBV28, the J call TRBJ1-4; TRBD1 matches at 7 bases. The CDR3 totals 15 residues. Germline V gives CDR1 MDHEN, CDR2 SYDVKM. Germline trimming cut 4 bases from V and 4 bases from J; bases unmatched to any gene: 6. The CDR3 spells CASSSSGTVNEKLFF. The CDR3 nucleotides are TGTGCCAGCAGTTCGTCCGGGACAGTTAATGAAAAACTGTTTTTT. Filled out from reference TRBV28 and TRBJ1-4, the complete variable domain reads DVKVTQSSRYLVKRTGEKVFLECVQDMDHENMFWYRQDPGLGLRLIYFSYDVKMKEKGDIPEGYSVSREKKERFSLILESASTNQTSMYLCASSSSGTVNEKLFFGSGTQLSVL.

The V and J genes are TRBV6-5 and TRBJ2-1; D perhaps matches TRBD2 (5 bases). The CDR3 runs to 16 residues. Trimming took off 1 base at V and 0 bases at J, with 10 bases between the two ends. CDR1 and CDR2 (germline): MNHEY, SVGAGI. Here the CDR3 reads CASSYFSGSSYNEQFF. The CDR3 DNA reads as TGTGCCAGCAGTTACTTCAGCGGTAGCTCCTACAATGAGCAGTTCTTC.

This clone was counted a single time. The chain employs TRBV6-5 and TRBJ2-3, with 11 bases aligning to TRBD2. The CDR3 is made up of 14 amino acids. From germline, CDR1 is MNHEY and CDR2 SVGAGI. V was pared by 6 bases and J by 2 bases, with 1 base of the junction left unmatched. The CDR3 spells CASRGLAVTDTQYF. CDR3 in DNA: TGTGCCAGCAGGGGACTAGCGGTCACAGATACGCAGTATTTT.

The V gene is TRBV7-2, the J gene TRBJ1-1, with D hard to call. V was cut by 10 bases and J by 4 bases, with 16 bases left in between. From germline, CDR1 is SGHTA and CDR2 FQGNSA. The CDR3 covers 13 residues. The chain's CDR3 is CANQRVPSTEAFF. CDR3 nucleotide sequence: TGTGCCAACCAGCGGGTCCCGTCCACTGAAGCTTTCTTT.

The gene calls are TRBV9 and TRBJ2-1; 7 bases agree with TRBD2. The ends lost 3 bases at V and 5 bases at J; junction bases unmatched: 5. CDR1 and CDR2 from the germline V gene are SGDLS and YYNGEE. The CDR3 contains 14 residues. For the CDR3, the DNA is TGTGCCAGCAGCGGGGTAGCGGGTGACAATGAGCAGTTCTTC. As protein: CASSGVAGDNEQFF.

V is TRBV9 and J is TRBJ2-2; D is unresolved. CDR1 is SGDLS, CDR2 YYNGEE, per germline. Trimming removed 1 base from V and 6 bases from J, with 4 bases in between. There are 12 residues in the CDR3. The CDR3 bases are TGTGCCAGCAGCGTAAGCTCCGGGGAGCTGTTTTTT. Protein: CASSVSSGELFF.

The V call is TRBV7-9, the J call TRBJ1-1; TRBD1 aligns across 11 bases. The junction had 5 bases not matched to a gene; V was cut back by 4 bases and J by 4 bases. The germline V gene has CDR1 SEHNR and CDR2 FQNEAQ (reference sequence). The CDR3 runs 15 residues. In DNA form, the CDR3 reads TGTGCCAGCAGCTGGACAGGGGGCGCGTCCACTGAAGCTTTCTTT. It translates to CASSWTGGASTEAFF.

This clone was counted between two and nine times. This rearrangement joins TRBV7-2 to TRBJ2-7; TRBD2 matches 7 bases. CDR3 length: 12 residues. The J segment lost 9 bases and the V segment lost 4 bases, leaving 6 bases of the junction unmatched. From germline, CDR1 is SGHTA and CDR2 FQGNSA. CDR3 in amino acids: CASSWGGRGQYF. CDR3 bases: TGTGCCAGCAGCTGGGGAGGGCGCGGGCAGTACTTC.

In DNA, the CDR3 is TGTGCCTGGTCCACTAGCTCAGATACGCAGTATTTT. Protein sequence: CAWSTSSDTQYF. The chain recombines TRBV30 with TRBJ2-3; D may be TRBD2 (6 bases). Trimming removed 5 bases from V and 4 bases from J, with 10 bases in between. This CDR3 region has 12 residues. Germline V gene data show CDR1 as GTSNPN and CDR2 as SVGIG (reference sequence).

V gene TRBV5-4 combines with J gene TRBJ1-1; 7 bases match TRBD1. Germline V gene lookup returns CDR1 SGHNT and CDR2 YYREEE (reference sequence). The CDR3 is 15 residues long. V lost 4 bases to trimming and J lost 2 bases; unmatched junction nucleotides: 8. CDR3 region: CASSPGTAVNTEAFF. For the CDR3, the DNA is TGTGCCAGCAGCCCCGGGACAGCTGTTAACACTGAAGCTTTCTTT. The full variable domain, completed using reference TRBV5-4 and TRBJ1-1, is ETGVTQSPTHLIKTRGQQVTLRCSSQSGHNTVSWYQQALGQGPQFIFQYYREEENGRGNFPPRFSGLQFPNYSSELNVNALELDDSALYLCASSPGTAVNTEAFFGQGTRLTVV.

The chain combines TRBV10-3 with TRBJ2-5; D is perhaps TRBD1 (6 bases). This CDR3 region has 15 residues. Between the trimmed V and J ends, which lost 10 bases and 1 base, there was a span of 19 bases. Per germline, CDR1 ENHRY and CDR2 SYGVKD. In nucleotides, the CDR3 is TGTGCCACCTTTAGGGGCCAAGGGGGCCAAGAGACCCAGTACTTC. Translation: CATFRGQGGQETQYF.

This clone showed up just a few times. V and J are TRBV2 and TRBJ1-3, with D possibly TRBD1 on 5 matching bases. The CDR3 runs to 14 residues. Germline assignment: CDR1 SNHLY and CDR2 FYNNEI. V gave up 7 bases and J gave up 2 bases, with 12 bases separating them. CDR3 protein: CASTPARAGNTIYF. CDR3 DNA sequence: TGTGCCAGCACCCCGGCCAGGGCTGGAAACACCATATATTTT.

This chain uses TRBV5-4 with TRBJ2-2; TRBD2 is a possible D gene (6 bases). The CDR3 has 16 residues. Germline CDR1 reads SGHNT; CDR2 reads YYREEE (reference sequence). Trimming shortened V by 4 bases and J by 0 bases, and 13 bases separated the two germline ends. The CDR3 bases are TGTGCCAGCAGCGATATAGCGGCTTCGAACACCGGGGAGCTGTTTTTT. Translating it yields CASSDIAASNTGELFF.

The rearrangement links TRBV7-6 to TRBJ1-4; 8 bases line up with TRBD1. CDR3 length equals 15 residues. The trim removed 5 bases at V and 8 bases at J, leaving 10 bases unmatched. Germline V CDR1 and CDR2: SGHVS, FNYEAQ. The CDR3, as DNA: TGTGCCAGCAGCCTACGGACAGGGTCACGGGAAAAACTGTTTTTT. As protein: CASSLRTGSREKLFF.

This chain links TRBV15 with TRBJ2-2; D not certain. V lost 5 bases, J lost 2 bases, and 6 bases lay in between. CDR3 length: 13 amino acids. CDR1 and CDR2 (germline): LNHNV, YYDKDF (reference sequence). CDR3 loop: CATSVINTGELFF. The CDR3 DNA is TGTGCCACCAGCGTAATAAACACCGGGGAGCTGTTTTTT. The variable domain in full, completed from reference TRBV15 and TRBJ2-2, reads DAMVIQNPRYQVTQFGKPVTLSCSQTLNHNVMYWYQQKSSQAPKLLFHYYDKDFNNEADTPDNFQSRRPNTSFCFLDIRSPGLGDTAMYLCATSVINTGELFFGEGSRLTVL.

The count of this clone is one. The rearrangement uses TRBV13 and TRBJ1-6; TRBD1 might be the D (6 bases). Trimming stripped 0 bases from V and 6 bases from J, with 12 bases between. The CDR3 sequence is 16 residues long. Germline CDR1 reads PRHDT; CDR2 reads FYEKMQ (reference sequence). The CDR3 DNA sequence: TGTGCCAGCAGCTTAGGCCGGGGGGGGGCTAATTCACCCCTCCACTTT. Translating it yields CASSLGRGGANSPLHF.

The chain carries TRBV27 and TRBJ2-1, with a weak D call TRBD2 (6 bases). Deletions cut 6 bases from V and 5 bases from J, with 17 bases between. This CDR3 is 15 amino acids long. Looked up from germline, CDR1 is MNHEY and CDR2 is SMNVEV (reference sequence). CDR3 in DNA: TGTGCCAGCAGAGTCTCCCTGTTAGCGGACAATGAGCAGTTCTTC. It is translated as CASRVSLLADNEQFF.

The V call is TRBV6-5, the J call TRBJ2-3, with D tentatively TRBD2 (5 bases). V dropped 6 bases and J dropped 3 bases, with 10 bases sitting between them. CDR1 is MNHEY and CDR2 is SVGAGI in the germline V gene. CDR3 size: 13 residues. CDR3 loop: CASRRTGTDTQYF. The CDR3 nucleotides read TGTGCCAGCAGACGGACTGGTACAGATACGCAGTATTTT.